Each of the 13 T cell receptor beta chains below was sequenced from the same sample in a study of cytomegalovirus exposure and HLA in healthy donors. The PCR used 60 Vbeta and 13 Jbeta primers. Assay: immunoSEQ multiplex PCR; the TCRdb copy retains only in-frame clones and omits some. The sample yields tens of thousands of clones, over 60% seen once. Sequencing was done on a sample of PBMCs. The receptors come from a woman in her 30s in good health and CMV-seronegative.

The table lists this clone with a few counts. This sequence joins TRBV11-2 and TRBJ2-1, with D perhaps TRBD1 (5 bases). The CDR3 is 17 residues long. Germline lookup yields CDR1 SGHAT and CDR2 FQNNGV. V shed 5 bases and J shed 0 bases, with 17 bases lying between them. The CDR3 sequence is CASSPWLVQGSYNEQFF. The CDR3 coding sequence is TGTGCCAGCAGCCCTTGGCTAGTTCAGGGCTCCTACAATGAGCAGTTCTTC. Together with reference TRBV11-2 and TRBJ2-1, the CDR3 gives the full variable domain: EAGVAQSPRYKIIEKRQSVAFWCNPISGHATLYWYQQILGQGPKLLIQFQNNGVVDDSQLPKDRFSAERLKGVDSTLKIQPAKLEDSAVYLCASSPWLVQGSYNEQFFGPGTRLTVL.

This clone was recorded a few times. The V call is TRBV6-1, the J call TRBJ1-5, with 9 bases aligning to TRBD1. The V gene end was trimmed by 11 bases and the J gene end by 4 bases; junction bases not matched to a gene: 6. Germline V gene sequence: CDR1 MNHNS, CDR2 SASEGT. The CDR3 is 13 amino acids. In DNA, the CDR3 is TGTGCCTGCACAGGGGGCGGAAATCAGCCCCAGCATTTT. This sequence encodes CACTGGGNQPQHF.

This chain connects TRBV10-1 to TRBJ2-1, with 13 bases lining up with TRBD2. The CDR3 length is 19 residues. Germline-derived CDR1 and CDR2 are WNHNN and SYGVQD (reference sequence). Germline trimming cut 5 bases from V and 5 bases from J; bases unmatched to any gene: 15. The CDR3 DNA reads TGCGCCAGCAGTCGGACTAGCGGGAGAGGATTTTTAGGCGACAATGAGCAGTTCTTC. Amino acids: CASSRTSGRGFLGDNEQFF.

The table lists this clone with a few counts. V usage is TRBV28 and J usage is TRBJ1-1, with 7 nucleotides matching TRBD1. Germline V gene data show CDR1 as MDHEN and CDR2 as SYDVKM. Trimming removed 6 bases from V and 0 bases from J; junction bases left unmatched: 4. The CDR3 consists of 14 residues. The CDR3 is CASRMTGMNTEAFF. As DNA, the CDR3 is TGTGCCAGCAGGATGACAGGGATGAACACTGAAGCTTTCTTT. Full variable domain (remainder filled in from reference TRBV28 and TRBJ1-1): DVKVTQSSRYLVKRTGEKVFLECVQDMDHENMFWYRQDPGLGLRLIYFSYDVKMKEKGDIPEGYSVSREKKERFSLILESASTNQTSMYLCASRMTGMNTEAFFGQGTRLTVV.

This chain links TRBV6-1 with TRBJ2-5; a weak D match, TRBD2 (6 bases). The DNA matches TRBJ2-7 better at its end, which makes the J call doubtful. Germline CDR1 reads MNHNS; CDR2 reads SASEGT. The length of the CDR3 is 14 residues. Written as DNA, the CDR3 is TGTGCCAGCATTAACTGGGAGGCCTCCTACGAGCAGTACTTC. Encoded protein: CASINWEASYEQYF.

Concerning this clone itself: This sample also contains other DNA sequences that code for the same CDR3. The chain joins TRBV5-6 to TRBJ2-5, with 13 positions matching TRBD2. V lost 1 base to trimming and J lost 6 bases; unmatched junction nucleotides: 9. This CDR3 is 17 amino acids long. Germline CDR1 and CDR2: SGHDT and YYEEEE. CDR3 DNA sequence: TGTGCCAGCAGCTTGCTTTCGGGACTAGCGGGACTGCAGACCCAGTACTTC. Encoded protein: CASSLLSGLAGLQTQYF.

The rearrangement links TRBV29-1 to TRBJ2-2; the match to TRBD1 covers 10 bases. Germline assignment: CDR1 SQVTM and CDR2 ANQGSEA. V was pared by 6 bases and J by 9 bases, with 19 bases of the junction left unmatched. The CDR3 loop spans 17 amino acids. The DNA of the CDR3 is TGCAGCGTCCGATCATGGGACAGGGGAAGGTTACGGCGGGAGCTGTTTTTT. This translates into CSVRSWDRGRLRRELFF.

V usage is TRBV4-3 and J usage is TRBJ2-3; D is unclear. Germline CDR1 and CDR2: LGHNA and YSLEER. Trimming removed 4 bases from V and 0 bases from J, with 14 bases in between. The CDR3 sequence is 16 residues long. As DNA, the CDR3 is TGCGCCAGCAGCCTCCTCCGGGTAACTAGCACAGATACGCAGTATTTT. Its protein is CASSLLRVTSTDTQYF.

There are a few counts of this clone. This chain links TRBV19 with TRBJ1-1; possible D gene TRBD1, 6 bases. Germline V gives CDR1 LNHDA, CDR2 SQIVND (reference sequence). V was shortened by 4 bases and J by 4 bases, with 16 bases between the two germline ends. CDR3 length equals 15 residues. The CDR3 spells CASSKSRGTGTEAFF. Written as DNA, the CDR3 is TGTGCCAGTAGTAAAAGCAGGGGTACTGGCACTGAAGCTTTCTTT.

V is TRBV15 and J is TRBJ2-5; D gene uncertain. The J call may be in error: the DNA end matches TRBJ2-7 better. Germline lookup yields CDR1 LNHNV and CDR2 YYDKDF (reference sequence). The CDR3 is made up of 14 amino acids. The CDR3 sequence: CATRIGPSSYEQYF. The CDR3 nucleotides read TGTGCCACCAGGATAGGGCCTAGCTCCTACGAGCAGTACTTC.

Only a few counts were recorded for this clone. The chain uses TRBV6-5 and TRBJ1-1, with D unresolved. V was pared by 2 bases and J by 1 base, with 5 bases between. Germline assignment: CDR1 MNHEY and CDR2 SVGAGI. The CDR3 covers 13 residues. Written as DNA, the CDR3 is TGTGCCAGCAGTTACGAGTGGAACACTGAAGCTTTCTTT. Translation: CASSYEWNTEAFF.

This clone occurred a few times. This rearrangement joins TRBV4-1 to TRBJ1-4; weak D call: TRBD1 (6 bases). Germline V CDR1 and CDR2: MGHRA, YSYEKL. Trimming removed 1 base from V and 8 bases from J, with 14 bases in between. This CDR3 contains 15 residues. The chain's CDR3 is CASSQALQGREKLFF. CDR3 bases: TGCGCCAGCAGCCAAGCTCTACAGGGAAGGGAAAAACTGTTTTTT.

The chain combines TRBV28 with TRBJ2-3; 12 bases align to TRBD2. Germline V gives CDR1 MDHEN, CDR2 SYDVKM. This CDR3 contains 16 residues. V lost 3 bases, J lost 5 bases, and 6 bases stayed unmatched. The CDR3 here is CASSFPSSGRGDTQYF. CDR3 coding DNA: TGTGCCAGCAGTTTCCCCTCTAGCGGGAGGGGAGATACGCAGTATTTT. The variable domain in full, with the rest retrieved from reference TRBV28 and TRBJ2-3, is DVKVTQSSRYLVKRTGEKVFLECVQDMDHENMFWYRQDPGLGLRLIYFSYDVKMKEKGDIPEGYSVSREKKERFSLILESASTNQTSMYLCASSFPSSGRGDTQYFGPGTRLTVL.